This T cell receptor (beta chain) originates from a study of TIL therapy for anti-PD-1-resistant metastatic lung cancer. From germline, CDR1 is SGHRS and CDR2 YFSETQ. Trimming took 5 bases from V and 1 from J, leaving 9 bases between them. CDR3 length: 13 residues. Noted time point: pre-treatment sample, taken before nivolumab and TIL therapy. Adults with stage 4 NSCLC were enrolled in a phase I trial. The immunoSEQ assay was v3. Data came from immunoSEQ multiplex PCR; TCRdb stores just in-frame clones and leaves some out. This sample has nearly 15,000 clones, with about 83% found just once. This specimen was blood, taken at baseline. The sequence was obtained from a person aged 25 to 85 with non-small cell lung cancer. This chain joins TRBV5-1 and TRBJ1-1; D remains unclear. CDR3 nucleotides: TGCGCCAGCAGGCAGCCTGGGAACACTGAAGCTTTCTTT. As protein: CASRQPGNTEAFF.